The sequence of this T cell receptor beta chain was determined in a study of blood T cell repertoires in COVID-19 (dated by TCRdb to 2018 to 2020). Background for the entire study: The collaborator samples originated in the United States, Italy and Spain and spanned the acute and convalescent phases of COVID-19. The material from the prospective study consisted of cDNA or gDNA derived from T cells, B-cell-depleted T cells, or PBMCs. The dataset comprised deeply sampled blood TCRbeta repertoires from subjects exposed to, actively infected with, or recovered from COVID-19. The repertoires were made available in a free public database intended to serve as a resource for research on the immune response to SARS-CoV-2. The samples were drawn from two sources: the first 160 participants of the ongoing ImmuneRACE study, and over 1,000 subjects contributed by 6 global collaborators. Sample metadata almost always included a de-identified subject ID, COVID-19 status, age in years and sex. Where available, HLA class I and class II types were taken from metadata supplied by the sample provider and were not determined by assay-based typing.

The cysteine opens and the phenylalanine closes a CDR3 of 17 amino acids. CDR3 DNA only is kept here, 51 bases in frame from base 1. The germline V and J ends show losses of 0 bases and 0 bases respectively, and no gene match explains 4 bases of the junction. The germline V gene gives CDR1 as SGDLS and CDR2 as YYNGEE. The immunoSEQ Assay, a bias-controlled multiplex PCR, was used to amplify TCRbeta CDR3 regions from genomic DNA. In the authors' own workflow: The number of nucleated cells in each sample was estimated by amplification of reference gene primers within the assay. To quantify the absolute abundance of each unique TCRbeta CDR3 rearrangement, sequence reads were collapsed and filtered. Productive Simpson clonality was computed per sample as the square root of Simpson's diversity index over productive rearrangements. In TCRdb, the immuneACCESS table is reduced to in-frame sequences with V and J assigned. These tables do not hold every clone; where another copy was compared, an unresolved V gene accounts for under half, and the others remain unexplained. V and J calls and clone size are given by that table; D and trimming were obtained from the DNA. This sample gives about 68,000 clones in total; roughly 87% of them show up just once. The biggest ten clones account for under 0.65% of the sample.

At one collaborating source in Seattle, patients were enrolled during active infection and were followed longitudinally through the course of disease. The collaborating institutions used their own protocols to collect whole blood in K2EDTA tubes. For TCRbeta analysis, collaborators shipped samples in one of three forms: frozen whole blood, isolated PBMCs, or DNA extracted from either of those sample types. In regard to this clone: Its recognized antigen is unknown. Base qualities are missing; no much larger clone stands one base away.

Overall study results and their limits: The amount of clinical and demographic metadata varied by source and participant and was provided uncurated.

The clonotype comes from a man aged 45-65 years with COVID-19, enrolled during active disease. This receptor chain uses TRBV9 and TRBJ2-3, and 10 bases in between align with TRBD2. The sample taken for sequencing was peripheral blood. CDR3 sequence: CASSVGVAGGSTDTQYF. Read as DNA, the sequence is TGTGCCAGCAGCGTAGGGGTAGCGGGAGGCAGCACAGATACGCAGTATTTT.